This T cell receptor (beta chain) is drawn from a study of identical twins. MiXCR was run by TCRdb on the 5' RACE reads, yielding one entry per CDR3 protein. The table has about 490,000 distinct CDR3 sequences, roughly 15% seen once. About this clonotype itself: Its antigen is undetermined.

This CDR3 spans 14 amino acids. The germline gives CDR1 LGHDT, CDR2 YNNKEL (reference sequence). V lost 1 base, J lost 5 bases, and 11 bases lay in between. The study, taken as a whole, reports: Models underestimated out-of-frame TCR alpha sharing in monozygotic twins. Out-of-frame alpha sequences common to twins exhibited an excess of low generation probability. Twins showed weaker excess sharing in their beta out-of-frame sequences.

These data also formed part of another study, on yellow fever vaccine responses in identical twins.

The origin of this receptor is a woman between 18 and 29 years old in good health. Sequencing used CD4+ T cells sorted from blood. This rearrangement joins TRBV3-1 to TRBJ1-1; no reliable D call. The CDR3 nucleotides are TGTGCCAGCAGCCAAGGGCGGGCGCGTACTGAAGCTTTCTTT. Its protein is CASSQGRARTEAFF.